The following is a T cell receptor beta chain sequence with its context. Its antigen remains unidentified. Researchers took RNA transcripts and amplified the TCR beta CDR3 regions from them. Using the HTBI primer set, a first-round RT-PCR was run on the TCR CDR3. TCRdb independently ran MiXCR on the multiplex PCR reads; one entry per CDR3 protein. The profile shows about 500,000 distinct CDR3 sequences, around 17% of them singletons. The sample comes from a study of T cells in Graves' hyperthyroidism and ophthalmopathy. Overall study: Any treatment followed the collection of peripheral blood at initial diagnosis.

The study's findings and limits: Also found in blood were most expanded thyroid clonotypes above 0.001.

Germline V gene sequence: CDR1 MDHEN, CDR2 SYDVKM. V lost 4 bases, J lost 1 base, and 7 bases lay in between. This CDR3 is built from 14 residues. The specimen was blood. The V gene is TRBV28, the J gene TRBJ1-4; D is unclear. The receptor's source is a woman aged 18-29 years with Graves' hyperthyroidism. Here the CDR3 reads CASSWTETNEKLFF. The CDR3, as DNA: TGTGCCAGCAGTTGGACGGAAACTAATGAAAAACTGTTTTTT.